The T cell receptor (beta chain) under discussion was sequenced for a study of low-dose radiotherapy and immunotherapy resistance in tumors. Study summary: For Cohort 1, fractions of 0.5 Gy were given every 2 weeks, reaching 6.5 Gy overall. For four cycles from cycle 1 day 1, patients took 300 mg oral aspirin daily. Intravenous administration to patients comprised nivolumab at 240 mg every two weeks and ipilimumab at 1 mg/kg every six weeks.

This clonotype was seen at least ten times. The CDR3 is 14 residues long. Looked up from germline, CDR1 is SEHNR and CDR2 is FQNEAQ (reference sequence). Trimming stripped 4 bases from V and 8 bases from J, with 17 bases between. Noted time point: before trial treatment. Primers used for first-strand cDNA, a TRAV- and TRBV-specific set, covered both alpha and beta chains. TCR amplification used roughly 18 PCR cycles, a constant-region primer and a V-primer adapter. Amplifying the isolated mRNA was done by in vitro transcription. TCRdb ran MiXCR on the reads and lists one entry per CDR3 protein. The sample yields 64,000 or so distinct CDR3 sequences, around a third seen once.

The chain couples TRBV7-9 to TRBJ2-5; D remains unclear. The receptor's source is a female donor with ovarian cancer. This sample comprised PBMCs, obtained before treatment. This chain's CDR3 is CASSYGTLPETQYF. Written as DNA, the CDR3 is TGTGCCAGCAGCTACGGAACGCTGCCGGAAACCCAGTACTTC.